This T cell receptor beta chain was profiled in a study of beta chain features in type 1 diabetes. Across the whole study: Regarding age, gender and cell yields, patients proved similar to healthy donors.

CDR1 SGHDN and CDR2 FVKESK come from the germline V gene. Trimming at V came to 4 bases and at J to 6 bases, leaving 5 bases not matched to a gene. The CDR3 is 13 amino acids. Study-wide points: A potential PCR bias toward shorter templates would be equal in patient and control samples.

The investigators reverse transcribed all of the isolated RNA, so they sequenced expressed TCRB transcripts. Profiled with immunoSEQ multiplex PCR; TCRdb holds only in-frame clones, not every one. The sample has under 350,000 clones; around 7.8% are singletons. Remarks on this clone: Antigen unknown.

The specimen sequenced was central memory CD4+ T cells from blood. This sequence was found in a woman in her late teens or twenties in good health. The V and J genes are TRBV14 and TRBJ2-5; 7 nucleotides align to TRBD1. The CDR3 sequence: CASSPRDSQTQYF. CDR3 in DNA: TGTGCCAGCAGCCCCCGGGACAGCCAGACCCAGTACTTC.